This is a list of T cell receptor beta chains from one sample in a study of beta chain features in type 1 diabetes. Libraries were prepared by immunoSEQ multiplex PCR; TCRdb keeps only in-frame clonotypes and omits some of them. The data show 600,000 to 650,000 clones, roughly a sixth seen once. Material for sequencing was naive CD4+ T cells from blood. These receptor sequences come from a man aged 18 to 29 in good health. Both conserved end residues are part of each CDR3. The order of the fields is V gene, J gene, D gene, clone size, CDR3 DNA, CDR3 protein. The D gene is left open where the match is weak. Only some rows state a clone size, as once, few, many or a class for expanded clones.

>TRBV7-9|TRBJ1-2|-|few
TGTGCCAGCAGGACAGCCGACCTAAACTATGGCTACACCTTC
CASRTADLNYGYTF
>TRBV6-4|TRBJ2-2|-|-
TGTGCCAGCAGTACAGAGAACACCGGGGAGCTGTTTTTT
CASSTENTGELFF
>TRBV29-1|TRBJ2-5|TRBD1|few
TGCAGCGTTGAAGATTGGACAGGGAGGGAGACCCAGTACTTC
CSVEDWTGRETQYF
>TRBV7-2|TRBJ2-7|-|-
TGTGCCAGCAGCTTAGGGCGGGGGCTCTCCTACGAGCAGTACTTC
CASSLGRGLSYEQYF
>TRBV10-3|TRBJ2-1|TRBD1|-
TGTGCCATCAAGGGACAGGGGAACAATGAGCAGTTCTTC
CAIKGQGNNEQFF
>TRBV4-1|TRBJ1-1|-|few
TGCGCCAGCAGCCACCCGATAAACAGGGTCCCTGAAGCTTTCTTT
CASSHPINRVPEAFF
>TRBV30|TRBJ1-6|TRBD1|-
TGTGCCTGGGGACAGGGATCATCACCCCTCCACTTT
CAWGQGSSPLHF
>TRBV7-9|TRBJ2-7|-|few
TGTGCCAGCAGCTTGGACGACGAGCAGTACTTC
CASSLDDEQYF
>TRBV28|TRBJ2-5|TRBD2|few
TGTGCCAGCAGTTCAATAGCGGGAGGGCCTGGGGAGACCCAGTACTTC
CASSSIAGGPGETQYF
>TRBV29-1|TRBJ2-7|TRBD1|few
TGCAGTACGAACAGGGGCTACGAGCAGTACTTC
CSTNRGYEQYF
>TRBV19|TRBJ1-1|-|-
TGTGCCAGTAGTATAAGGGGTAACGGCAACACTGAAGCTTTCTTT
CASSIRGNGNTEAFF
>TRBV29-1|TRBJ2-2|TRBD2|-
TGCAGCGCTGGACTAGCGGGAGCGGCCACCGGGGAGCTGTTTTTT
CSAGLAGAATGELFF